Following are 15 T cell receptor beta chains from one sample sequenced in a study of human T cells and chemical hapten exposure (TCRdb year 2021). The sample's time point label, in plain terms: patch test 1, 2 weeks after DPC sensitization. The treatment or condition label, as the study defines it: therapeutic diphenylcyclopropenone sensitization with weekly scalp DPC. Libraries were built with RACE. The sample was run on a NextSeq 500. The public sequencing data were trimmed at Q25 with fastp and processed into clonotypes with MiXCR by TCRdb, which kept only in-frame beta chains. Identical CDR3 proteins give one entry, which carries the most common genes and DNA. This sample holds some 190,000 distinct CDR3 sequences; 20% to 25% were observed only once. About 6.7% of the sample is held by the ten biggest clonotypes. The material sequenced was whole blood, taken in connection with sensitization to the hapten diphenylcyclopropenone (DPC). The receptors derive from a woman aged 50 to 65 with alopecia areata. Some clones in this sample may be carry-over from other donors' samples.

This clonotype was detected a few times. CDR3 nucleotides: TGTGCCAGCAGTTCGGTGGGGGAGCAGTACTTC. It specifies CASSSVGEQYF. The chain uses TRBV27 and TRBJ2-7; D not certain. Trimming pared 4 bases from V and 7 bases from J, leaving 8 bases between. Per the germline V gene, CDR1 is MNHEY and CDR2 is SMNVEV (reference sequence). The CDR3 spans 11 residues.

This clonotype occurred a few times. V is TRBV6-5 and J is TRBJ1-6; TRBD1 might be the D (5 bases). Germline V gives CDR1 MNHEY, CDR2 SVGAGI. Trimming left V 6 bases short and J 9 bases short, with 15 bases between. The length of the CDR3 is 14 residues. The CDR3 bases are TGTGCCAGCAGGCCGGGAGTGGGGGGTTCACCCCTCCACTTT. Its translation is CASRPGVGGSPLHF.

This clonotype was seen a handful of times. V and J are TRBV5-1 and TRBJ1-6; no clear D. Trimming removed 0 bases from V and 3 bases from J, with 1 base in between. Germline V lookup: CDR1 SGHRS, CDR2 YFSETQ. The CDR3 length is 13 residues. For the CDR3, the DNA is TGCGCCAGCAGCTTGGACTATAATTCACCCCTCCACTTT. Protein: CASSLDYNSPLHF.

A single count supports this clonotype. CDR3 region: CAIRTDGFTDTQYF. The CDR3 bases are TGTGCCATCAGGACGGACGGTTTCACAGATACGCAGTATTTT. The rearrangement joins TRBV10-3 to TRBJ2-3; D uncertain. This CDR3 is 14 amino acids long. V gave up 6 bases and J gave up 2 bases, with 12 bases separating them. Germline loops: CDR1 ENHRY, CDR2 SYGVKD.

The rearrangement joins TRBV9 to TRBJ2-2, with D possibly being TRBD2 (6 bases). With 4 bases removed from V and 4 bases from J, the gap between germline ends came to 17 bases. The length of the CDR3 is 16 residues. Germline lookup yields CDR1 SGDLS and CDR2 YYNGEE. This CDR3 is CASSPRLGGSTGELFF. The CDR3 nucleotides read TGTGCCAGCAGCCCTCGACTAGGTGGGTCCACCGGGGAGCTGTTTTTT.

CDR3 protein: CASSFRDTFYGYTF. For the CDR3, the DNA is TGCGCCAGCAGCTTCAGAGACACCTTCTATGGCTACACCTTC. The rearrangement joins TRBV5-1 to TRBJ1-2; D not certain. CDR3 length: 14 amino acids. The V and J ends lost 2 bases and 4 bases respectively, with 12 bases between them. Germline CDR1 reads SGHRS; CDR2 reads YFSETQ.

This clonotype was detected only a few times. V gene TRBV15 combines with J gene TRBJ2-7; D possibly corresponds to TRBD1 (6 bases). The CDR3 totals 12 residues. V was clipped by 3 bases and J by 7 bases, with 10 bases between them. In germline, CDR1 is LNHNV, CDR2 YYDKDF (reference sequence). The DNA of the CDR3 is TGTGCCACCAGCAGGGGTACAGGGGAGCAGTACTTC. Protein product: CATSRGTGEQYF.

The V gene is TRBV20-1, the J gene TRBJ1-2, with 7 bases fitting TRBD1. CDR3 size: 14 residues. The ends lost 3 bases at V and 2 bases at J; junction bases unmatched: 6. The germline V gene has CDR1 DFQATT and CDR2 SNEGSKA (reference sequence). The CDR3 loop is CSASQGGGNYGYTF. CDR3 coding DNA: TGCAGTGCTAGCCAGGGGGGTGGAAACTATGGCTACACCTTC.

Here the CDR3 reads CASTPQGNSPLHF. In DNA form, the CDR3 reads TGTGCCAGCACTCCCCAGGGAAATTCACCCCTCCACTTT. The chain couples TRBV25-1 to TRBJ1-6, with D perhaps TRBD1 (5 bases). CDR3 length: 13 amino acids. Germline V gene sequence: CDR1 MGHDK, CDR2 SYGVNS. V was shortened by 7 bases and J by 7 bases, with 11 bases between the two germline ends.

The chain recombines TRBV27 with TRBJ1-1; no clear D gene. V lost 4 bases, J lost 4 bases, and 10 bases lay in between. CDR3 length: 13 amino acids. Germline V gives CDR1 MNHEY, CDR2 SMNVEV (reference sequence). This chain's CDR3 is CASSWAVSTEAFF. The CDR3 nucleotides read TGTGCCAGCAGTTGGGCGGTGAGCACTGAAGCTTTCTTT.

The chain employs TRBV4-1 and TRBJ2-7; 9 bases map to TRBD2. With V trimmed by 0 bases and J by 3 bases, 3 bases remained unmatched. Germline CDR1 is MGHRA and CDR2 is YSYEKL. The CDR3 length is 15 residues. The DNA for the CDR3 is TGCGCCAGCAGCCAAGATGTAGCGGGAGTCTACGAGCAGTACTTC. Amino acid sequence: CASSQDVAGVYEQYF.

This clonotype showed up many times. This chain links TRBV21-1 with TRBJ1-2; the listed D gene, TRBD1, was not tested against the DNA. TRBV21-1 is a pseudogene. CDR3 length: 17 residues. CDR3 coding DNA: TGTGCCAGCAGCAAAGCCCAACCGGGACAGAACTTCTATGGCTACACCTTC. It translates to CASSKAQPGQNFYGYTF.

The chain is built from TRBV29-1 and TRBJ2-7; 9 nucleotides match TRBD1. Germline CDR1 SQVTM, CDR2 ANQGSEA. CDR3 size: 12 residues. The J segment lost 6 bases and the V segment lost 7 bases, leaving 7 bases of the junction unmatched. CDR3 amino acids: CSGGTGSSEQYF. In DNA form, the CDR3 reads TGCAGCGGCGGGACAGGGTCATCCGAGCAGTACTTC.

This clonotype turned up a few times. The rearrangement links TRBV29-1 to TRBJ2-5; 8 bases agree with TRBD2. Per germline, CDR1 SQVTM and CDR2 ANQGSEA. This CDR3 comprises 13 residues. CDR3 sequence reads: CSPSGGDQETQYF. The CDR3 DNA follows: TGCAGTCCTTCCGGGGGGGACCAAGAGACCCAGTACTTC.

The chain links TRBV3-1 to TRBJ2-7, with D uncertain. The germline gives CDR1 LGHDT, CDR2 YNNKEL (reference sequence). Trimming took off 1 base at V and 3 bases at J, with 7 bases between the two ends. The CDR3 is made up of 13 amino acids. CDR3 in amino acids: CASSQGHHYEQYF. CDR3 DNA: TGTGCCAGCAGCCAAGGTCACCACTACGAGCAGTACTTC.